This TCR beta chain was sequenced for a study of technical replicates of blood from a few donors. Germline CDR1 SNHLY, CDR2 FYNNEI. This CDR3 is 15 amino acids long. V was pared by 8 bases and J by 0 bases, with 7 bases of the junction left unmatched. Data came from immunoSEQ multiplex PCR; TCRdb stores just in-frame clones and leaves some out. In the table there are 65,000 to 80,000 clones, 95% to 98% of which are singletons. This TCR was recovered from a human donor in good health. The sequenced sample consisted of T cells isolated from PBMCs. The chain combines TRBV2 with TRBJ2-1; 7 bases match TRBD2. This chain's CDR3 is CASPFGGSSYNEQFF. The DNA of the CDR3 is TGTGCCAGCCCGTTTGGCGGGAGCTCCTACAATGAGCAGTTCTTC.